The T cell receptor beta chain described here comes from a study of T cell changes during pregnancy in multiple sclerosis. Germline V lookup: CDR1 LNHNV, CDR2 YYDKDF (reference sequence). V dropped 1 base and J dropped 2 bases, with 11 bases sitting between them. The CDR3 is 15 amino acids. Repertoires were generated with immunoSEQ multiplex PCR, while TCRdb's copy carries only in-frame clones and drops some. This table holds 80,000 to 130,000 clones, around nine tenths found once. Sequenced here: peripheral blood, sampled in the second trimester of pregnancy. This sequence joins TRBV15 and TRBJ1-2; possible D gene TRBD1, 5 bases. The sequence was collected from a female donor with multiple sclerosis, enrolled in a pregnancy study. For the CDR3, the DNA is TGTGCCACCAGCAGAGGCGGCAGGGAAAACTATGGCTACACCTTC. Translated: CATSRGGRENYGYTF.